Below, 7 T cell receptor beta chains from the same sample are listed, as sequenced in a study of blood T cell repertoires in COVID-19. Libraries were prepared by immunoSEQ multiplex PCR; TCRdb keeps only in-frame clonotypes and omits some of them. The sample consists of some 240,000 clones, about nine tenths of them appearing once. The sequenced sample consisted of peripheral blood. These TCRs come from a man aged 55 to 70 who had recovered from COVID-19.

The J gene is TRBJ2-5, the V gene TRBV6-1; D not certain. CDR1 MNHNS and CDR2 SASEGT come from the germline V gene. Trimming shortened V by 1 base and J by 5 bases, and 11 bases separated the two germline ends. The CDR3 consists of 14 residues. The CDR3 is CASSEVVPGETQYF. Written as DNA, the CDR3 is TGTGCCAGCAGTGAAGTAGTGCCTGGTGAGACCCAGTACTTC.

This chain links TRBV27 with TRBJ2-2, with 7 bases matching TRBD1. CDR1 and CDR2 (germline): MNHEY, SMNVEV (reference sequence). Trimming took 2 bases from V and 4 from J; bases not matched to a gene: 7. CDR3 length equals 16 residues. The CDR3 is CASSLMGRGSTGELFF. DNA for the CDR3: TGTGCCAGCAGTTTAATGGGCAGGGGGAGCACCGGGGAGCTGTTTTTT.

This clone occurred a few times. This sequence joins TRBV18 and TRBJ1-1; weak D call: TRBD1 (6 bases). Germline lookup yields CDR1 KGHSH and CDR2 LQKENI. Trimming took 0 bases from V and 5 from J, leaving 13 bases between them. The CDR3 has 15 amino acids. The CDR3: CASSPPWGQGTEAFF. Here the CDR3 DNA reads TGTGCCAGCTCACCACCCTGGGGGCAAGGGACTGAAGCTTTCTTT.

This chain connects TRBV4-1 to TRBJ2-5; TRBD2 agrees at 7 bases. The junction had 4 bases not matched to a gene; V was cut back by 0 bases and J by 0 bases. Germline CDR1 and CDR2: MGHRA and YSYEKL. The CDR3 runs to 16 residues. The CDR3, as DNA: TGCGCCAGCAGCCAAGAGTGGGGGGGTTACCAAGAGACCCAGTACTTC. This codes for CASSQEWGGYQETQYF.

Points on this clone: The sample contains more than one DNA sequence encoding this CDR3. CDR3 residues: CASSESRDYGYTF. For the CDR3, the DNA is TGTGCCAGCAGTGAGTCCAGGGACTATGGCTACACCTTC. The chain carries TRBV2 and TRBJ1-2; the D gene is possibly TRBD1 (5 bases). This CDR3 is built from 13 residues. Germline lookup yields CDR1 SNHLY and CDR2 FYNNEI. Trimming took off 3 bases at V and 3 bases at J, with 8 bases between the two ends.

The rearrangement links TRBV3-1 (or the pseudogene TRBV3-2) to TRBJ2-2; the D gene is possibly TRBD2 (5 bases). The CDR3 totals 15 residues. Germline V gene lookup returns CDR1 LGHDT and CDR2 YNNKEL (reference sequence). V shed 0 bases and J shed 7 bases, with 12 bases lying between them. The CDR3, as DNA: TGTGCCAGCAGCCAAGAGCGGAGAGGGAACGGGGAGCTGTTTTTT. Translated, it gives CASSQERRGNGELFF.

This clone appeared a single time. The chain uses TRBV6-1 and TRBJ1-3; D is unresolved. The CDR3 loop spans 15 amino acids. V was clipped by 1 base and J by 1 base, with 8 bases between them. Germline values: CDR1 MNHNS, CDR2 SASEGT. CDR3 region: CASSEVDISGNTIYF. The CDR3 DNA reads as TGTGCCAGCAGTGAAGTAGACATATCTGGAAACACCATATATTTT.